This TCR beta chain stems from a study of cytomegalovirus exposure and HLA in healthy donors. Findings of the study overall: A later analysis showed HLA-associated TCR beta chains outstripping equally common others in clonal expansion. Relative to the approximately 700-donor mean, N-insertions were reportedly fewer in an Asian-associated ancestry cluster in a later analysis. According to an earlier analysis, most TCR beta V segments yielded productive rearrangements about 90% or about 30% of the time.

This clone was observed a few times. Its target is not known. The CDR3 runs 15 residues. V was trimmed by 5 bases and J by 5 bases, leaving 16 bases between them. Germline CDR1 SGHVS, CDR2 FQNEAQ. Amplification used 60 Vbeta primers and 13 Jbeta primers. TCRdb keeps only in-frame clones here, not all; method: immunoSEQ multiplex PCR. The data contain about 140,000 clones, 75% to 85% of them singletons. The chain is built from TRBV7-8 and TRBJ1-5, with a tentative D call TRBD1 (5 bases). Source material: PBMCs. The source of this sequence is a man aged 35 to 55 in good health and CMV-seronegative. The CDR3 reads CASSSREGVDQPQHF. DNA for the CDR3: TGTGCCAGCAGCAGCAGGGAGGGAGTCGATCAGCCCCAGCATTTT.